A selection of T cell receptor beta chains follows, all from one sample in a study of Graves' ophthalmopathy and Graves' hyperthyroidism. Each CDR3 protein gets one entry after TCRdb re-called the multiplex PCR reads with MiXCR. This sample carries 23,000 or so distinct CDR3 sequences, 45% to 60% of them seen once, and the ten largest clones take 6.5%. The sample was peripheral blood. The receptors stem from an adult woman with stable Graves' hyperthyroidism. The CDR3 runs from the conserved cysteine through the conserved F or W. D genes are given only for firm matches. Expanded clones are given a class, and other clones once, few, many or no size at all.

>TRBJ2-6|TRBD1|few|TRBV18
TGTGCCAGCTCACCGGTAGGACAGGGGCTTGCTGGGGCCAACGTCCTGACTTTC
CASSPVGQGLAGANVLTF
>TRBJ2-2|-|many|TRBV14
TGTGCCAGCAGCCCCACAGGGAACACCGGGGAGCTGTTTTTT
CASSPTGNTGELFF
>TRBJ1-5|-|many|TRBV30
TGTGCCTGGACAGTCGATAGCAATCAGCCCCAGCATTTT
CAWTVDSNQPQHF
>TRBJ1-4|-|many|TRBV19
TGTGCCAGTAGTCTCGGCAGGGTTCTTAATGAAAAACTGTTTTTT
CASSLGRVLNEKLFF
>TRBJ1-3|-|-|TRBV24-1
TGTGCCACCCGGGGAGGGGAAACTGGAAACACCATATATTTT
CATRGGETGNTIYF
>TRBJ1-1|TRBD1|many|TRBV14
TGTGCCAGCAGCCAAGTTGACAGGGCGGACACTGAAGCTTTCTTT
CASSQVDRADTEAFF
>TRBJ2-1|TRBD2|-|TRBV20-1
TGCAGTGTAACCGGAGGGCGGGAGGTAAATGAGCAGTTCTTC
CSVTGGREVNEQFF
>TRBJ1-2|-|medium-sized|TRBV20-1
TGCAGTGCTAGGCAGGGCAGAGGGTCCTATGGCTACACCTTC
CSARQGRGSYGYTF
>TRBJ2-1|-|many|TRBV19
TGTGCCAGTAGTACCCGGAGCTACAATGAGCAGTTCTTC
CASSTRSYNEQFF
>TRBJ2-7|TRBD1|medium-sized|TRBV14
TGTGCCAGCAGCCGCGACAGGGAATCTTCCTACGAGCAGTACTTC
CASSRDRESSYEQYF
>TRBJ2-7|TRBD1|-|TRBV10-3
TGTGCCATCACCGGACAGGGGGGCTACGAGCAGTACTTC
CAITGQGGYEQYF
>TRBJ2-2|-|many|TRBV12-3/TRBV12-4
TGTGCCAGCAGTTTATACGGGGAGCTGTTTTTT
CASSLYGELFF
>TRBJ2-2|-|-|TRBV20-1
TGCAGTGCCAGCCGCGTGGGTGGGGACTCCTACGAGCTGTTTTTT
CSASRVGGDSYELFF
>TRBJ2-3|TRBD1|many|TRBV5-1
TGCGCCAGCAGGCTACAGGGGGGATGGACAGATACGCAGTATTTT
CASRLQGGWTDTQYF
>TRBJ2-7|-|medium-sized|TRBV7-9
TGTGCCAGCAGCGCAGGCGGATACGAGCAGTACTTC
CASSAGGYEQYF
>TRBJ2-5|-|-|TRBV7-8
TGTGCCAGCAGCTTAGGGGGAGCAGAAGAGACCCAGCTCTTC
CASSLGGAEETQLF
>TRBJ2-5|TRBD2|-|TRBV20-1
TGCAGTGCTAGACGTGGAGGGAGGGGCGTAGAGACCCAGTACTTC
CSARRGGRGVETQYF
>TRBJ2-3|TRBD2|-|TRBV9
TGTGCCAGCAGCGAGGGACTAGCGGGAGGCGTTGAGCAGTATTTT
CASSEGLAGGVEQYF
>TRBJ2-1|-|medium-sized|TRBV19
TGTGCCAGTAGTACGGGACTCCGCTCCTACAATGAGCAGTTCTTC
CASSTGLRSYNEQFF
>TRBJ2-3|TRBD2|many|TRBV13
TGTGCCAGCAGCTTAGCGGGAGGAAGCACAGATACGCAGTATTTT
CASSLAGGSTDTQYF
>TRBJ2-5|-|-|TRBV13
TGTGCCAGCAGCTTAGAGGGGCGAGAGACCCAGTACTTC
CASSLEGRETQYF
>TRBJ2-1|-|-|TRBV2
TGTGCTAGAAGCATAATCACGGGAGTCTCGGGTGAGCAGTTCTTC
CARSIITGVSGEQFF
>TRBJ2-3|-|-|TRBV10-3
TGTGCCATCAGTGAGTCGTCAGTAGACCAGTATTTT
CAISESSVDQYF
>TRBJ1-2|-|medium-sized|TRBV2
TGTGCCAGCACTTGGCTCAGGGAAGGTAACACCTTC
CASTWLREGNTF
>TRBJ2-1|-|-|TRBV7-9
-
CASSIYLCSVFPINEQFF
>TRBJ1-5|-|medium-sized|TRBV29-1
TGCAGCGTTGAAGGGGTGAGGGGCCAGCCCCAGCATTTT
CSVEGVRGQPQHF
>TRBJ2-1|-|medium-sized|TRBV19
TGTGCCAGTAGTTACGACCGCTCCTACAATGAGCAGTTCTTC
CASSYDRSYNEQFF
>TRBJ1-1|TRBD1|-|TRBV7-6
TGTGCCAGCAGCCAAGGGACAGGCCTTGAAGCTTTCTTT
CASSQGTGLEAFF
>TRBJ2-5|-|many|TRBV30
TGTGCCTGGTCAACCGGGACCGCCCAAGAGACCCAGTACTTC
CAWSTGTAQETQYF
>TRBJ1-2|-|-|TRBV20-1
TGCAGTGCTACGCTCAATGGGGCAGGCTATGGCTACACCTTC
CSATLNGAGYGYTF
>TRBJ2-7|TRBD1|medium-sized|TRBV20-1
TGCAGTGCTAGAGCTCTGGACAGGGTGTACGAGCAGTACTTC
CSARALDRVYEQYF
>TRBJ2-1|-|few|TRBV10-3
TGTGCCATCAGCGGGAGAAGGGTTGGGGAAACGTACAATGAGCAGTTCTTC
CAISGRRVGETYNEQFF
>TRBJ2-5|-|many|TRBV6-1
TGTGCCAGCAGCGACGGGTCTGGGTCCGCAGGGACCCAGTACTTC
CASSDGSGSAGTQYF
>TRBJ2-1|TRBD2|-|TRBV10-2
TGCGCCAGCACCCCAGGGAGGGCCAGGAATGAGCAGTTCTTC
CASTPGRARNEQFF
>TRBJ1-6|TRBD1|once|TRBV19
TGTGCCAGTAGACCACCCGGGACAGGGGGCAATTCACCCCTCCACTTT
CASRPPGTGGNSPLHF
>TRBJ2-1|-|-|TRBV9
TGTGCCAGCAGCGTAGTGGGAGATGGTGCCAATGAGCAGTTCTTC
CASSVVGDGANEQFF
>TRBJ1-1|TRBD1|many|TRBV28
TGTGCCAGCACCGAACAGGGGGCGTATAGTGAAGCTTTCTTT
CASTEQGAYSEAFF
>TRBJ2-5|-|many|TRBV5-6
TGTGCCAGCAGCCTTAGTTCGGGACAAGAGACCCAGTACTTC
CASSLSSGQETQYF
>TRBJ2-7|TRBD1|medium-sized|TRBV2
TGTGCCAGCAGTGAACGGCGTCGGGACAGCTACGAGCAGTACTTC
CASSERRRDSYEQYF
>TRBJ1-5|-|medium-sized|TRBV10-1
TGCGCCAGCAGTGAGTCGCGACCGGGACATAGCAATCAGCCCCAGCATTTT
CASSESRPGHSNQPQHF
>TRBJ2-2|-|many|TRBV5-1
TGCGCCAGCAGCTTGGCCGGTGAGGGAACCGGGGAGCTGTTTTTT
CASSLAGEGTGELFF
>TRBJ2-3|-|-|TRBV7-3
TGTGCCAGCAGCCTGGCCGGTGGGAGCTCCTACAATGAGCAGTATTTT
CASSLAGGSSYNEQYF
>TRBJ2-1|TRBD2|few|TRBV7-2
TGTGCCAGCAGCTTCGGGACTATCGACTACAATGAGCAGTTCTTC
CASSFGTIDYNEQFF
>TRBJ1-5|-|-|TRBV4-1
TGCGCCAGCGGCCAAGATCCGGCAGGGGCAAAGCAGCCCCAGCATTTT
CASGQDPAGAKQPQHF
>TRBJ2-5|-|-|TRBV9
TGTGCCAGCAGCCAGATAGGAGGAGAGACCCAGTACTTC
CASSQIGGETQYF
>TRBJ2-1|-|-|TRBV28
TGTGCCAGCAGTTCGACCGCTGAGCAGCTCTTC
CASSSTAEQLF
>TRBJ1-6|TRBD1|many|TRBV6-5
TGTGCCAGCAGGACAGGGGGAGGGGAATCACCCCTCCACTTT
CASRTGGGESPLHF
>TRBJ1-2|-|many|TRBV5-6
TGTGCCAGCAGCTTTGTTGCGGGACATGGGGGCTACACCTTC
CASSFVAGHGGYTF
>TRBJ1-3|-|many|TRBV28
TGTGCCAGCAGTTTAATCGCGGGGGGCGATTCTGGAAACACCATATATTTT
CASSLIAGGDSGNTIYF
>TRBJ2-2|-|many|TRBV9
TGTGCCAGCAGCGTAGACCGAGGGGCGGGATCAGGGACCGGGGAGCTGTTTTTT
CASSVDRGAGSGTGELFF
>TRBJ2-7|-|many|TRBV11-2
TGTGCCAGCAGCCCCCCGGGCCACGAGCAGTACTTC
CASSPPGHEQYF
>TRBJ1-1|-|many|TRBV6-5
TGTGCCAGCAGTTATTGGGGAGAAGCTTTCTTT
CASSYWGEAFF
>TRBJ1-2|-|-|TRBV20-1
TGCAGTGCTAGAGAACAAACTTATGGCTACACCTTC
CSAREQTYGYTF